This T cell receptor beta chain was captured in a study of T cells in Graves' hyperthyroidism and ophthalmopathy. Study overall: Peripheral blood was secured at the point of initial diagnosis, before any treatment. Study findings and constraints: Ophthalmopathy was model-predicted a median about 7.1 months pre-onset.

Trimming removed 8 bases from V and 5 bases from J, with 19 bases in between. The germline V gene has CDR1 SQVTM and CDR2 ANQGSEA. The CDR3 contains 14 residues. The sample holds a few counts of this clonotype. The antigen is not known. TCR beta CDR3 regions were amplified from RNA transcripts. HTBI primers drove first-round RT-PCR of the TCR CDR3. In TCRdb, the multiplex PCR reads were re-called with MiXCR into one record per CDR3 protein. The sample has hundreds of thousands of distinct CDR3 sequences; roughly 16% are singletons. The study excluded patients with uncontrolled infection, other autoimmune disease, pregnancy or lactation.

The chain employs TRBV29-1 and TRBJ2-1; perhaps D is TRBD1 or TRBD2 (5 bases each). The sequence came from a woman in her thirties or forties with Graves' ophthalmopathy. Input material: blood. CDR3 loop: CSMNAGARNNEQFF. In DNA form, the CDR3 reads TGCAGCATGAACGCCGGGGCCAGGAACAATGAGCAGTTCTTC.